The clone carrying this T cell receptor (beta chain) was seen only a few times. The record originates from a study of long-term antiretroviral therapy in people with HIV. At survey level, the immunoSEQ assay was run in its v3.0 version. Measured with immunoSEQ multiplex PCR; TCRdb has only the in-frame clones, and not every one. The sample carries around 20,000 clones, roughly 79% recorded once. With 4 bases clipped from V and 8 bases from J, the junction kept 7 bases outside the gene matches. Germline CDR1 and CDR2: MNHEY and SVGAGI. The CDR3 has 13 amino acids. This clonotype originated in a man in his fifties with HIV. The chain employs TRBV6-5 and TRBJ1-2, with 7 bases identical to TRBD1. This material consisted of unsorted PBMCs, taken 2.2 years after starting antiretroviral therapy. DNA of the CDR3: TGTGCCAGCAGTTGGGACAGCCACGGGGGCTACACCTTC. This codes for CASSWDSHGGYTF.